This TCR beta chain was sequenced during a study of CD8+CD57+ T cells in acquired aplastic anemia. Per the germline V gene, CDR1 is SGHAT and CDR2 is FQNNGV. The V end was cut by 3 bases, the J end by 2 bases, with 18 bases between. The CDR3 runs 17 residues. TCR beta VDJ and CDR3 profiling used genomic DNA as template. TCRdb re-analysed the reads in MiXCR, keeping a single row per CDR3 protein. The sample consists of approximately 200,000 distinct CDR3 sequences, 50% to 55% of them appearing once. Notes on this clonotype: Its antigen is undetermined.

General study points: Common to patients and controls were around 30 CD8+ CDR3 sequences.

The V gene is TRBV11-2, the J gene TRBJ2-3; D is tentatively TRBD1 or TRBD2 (8 bases each). Sequencing was performed on sorted CD4+, CD8+, or CD8+CD57+ T cells (not recorded which) from PBMCs. The TCR was taken from a human donor in good health, serving as a control. CDR3: CASSLSGGGGNTDTQYF. CDR3 bases: TGTGCCAGCAGCTTGTCAGGGGGCGGGGGGAACACAGATACGCAGTATTTT.